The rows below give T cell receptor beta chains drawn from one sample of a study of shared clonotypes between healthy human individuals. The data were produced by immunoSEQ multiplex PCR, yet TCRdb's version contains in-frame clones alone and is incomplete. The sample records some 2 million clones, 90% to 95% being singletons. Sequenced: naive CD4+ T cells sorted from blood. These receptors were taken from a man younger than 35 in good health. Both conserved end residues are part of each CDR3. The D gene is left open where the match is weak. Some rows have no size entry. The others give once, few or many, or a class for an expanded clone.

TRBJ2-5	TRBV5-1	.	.	TGCGCCAGCAGCACCGGACAGAAACAAGAGACCCAGTACTTC	CASSTGQKQETQYF
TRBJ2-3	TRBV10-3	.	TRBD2	TGTGCCATCCGCGAAGCGGGAAGCACAGATACGCAGTATTTT	CAIREAGSTDTQYF
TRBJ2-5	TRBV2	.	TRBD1	TGTGCCAGCAGCTCCCAGGGGGCGGGAGAGACCCAGTACTTC	CASSSQGAGETQYF
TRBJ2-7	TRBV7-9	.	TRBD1	TGTGCCAGCAGCTTACGGTTTTCGGGGACAGACCACTACGAGCAGTACTTC	CASSLRFSGTDHYEQYF
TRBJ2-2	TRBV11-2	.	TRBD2	TGTGCCAGCAGCTTAGTAGCGGGGGTAGTCGGGGAGCTGTTTTTT	CASSLVAGVVGELFF
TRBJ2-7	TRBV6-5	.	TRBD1	TGTGCCAGCAGTTATTCGGGACAGGGGGTGGACGAGCAGTACTTC	CASSYSGQGVDEQYF
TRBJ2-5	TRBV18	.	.	TGTGCCAGCTCACCCTCCCTGTACCAAGAGACCCAGTACTTC	CASSPSLYQETQYF
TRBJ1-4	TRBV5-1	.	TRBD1	TGCGCCAGCAGCTTGGAGGGACAGGGGACGAGTGAAAAACTGTTTTTT	CASSLEGQGTSEKLFF
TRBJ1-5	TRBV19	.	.	TGTGCCAGTAGTATAGATTTGGGGAGGTGGGGGGCGAATCAGCCCCAGCATTTT	CASSIDLGRWGANQPQHF
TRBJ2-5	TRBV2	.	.	TGTGCCAGCAGTGAAGCAGGGGCACCCCGGGGGACCCAGTACTTC	CASSEAGAPRGTQYF
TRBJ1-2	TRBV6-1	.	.	TGTGCCAGCAGTACACAAATCTATGGCTACACCTTC	CASSTQIYGYTF
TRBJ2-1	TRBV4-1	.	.	TGCGCCAGCAGCCGACTTACAGGGAGCTCCTACAATGAGCAGTTCTTC	CASSRLTGSSYNEQFF
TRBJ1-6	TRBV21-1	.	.	TGTGCCAGCAGCTCGCACGGGGCTCATAATTCACCCCTCCACTTT	CASSSHGAHNSPLHF
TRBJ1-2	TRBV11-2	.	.	TGTGCCAGCAGCTCTTACGGTGGGGGTTTCAATGGCTACACCTTC	CASSSYGGGFNGYTF
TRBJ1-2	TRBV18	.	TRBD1	TGTGCCAGCTCCGGGGGACAGGAGTATGGCTACACCTTC	CASSGGQEYGYTF
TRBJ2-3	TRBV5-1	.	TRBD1	TGCGCCAGCAGCTTGGGACAGGGGGTAACAGATACGCAGTATTTT	CASSLGQGVTDTQYF
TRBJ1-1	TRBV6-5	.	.	TGTGCCAGCAGAATAAGTGGGGACCGAAGGGCTTTCTTT	CASRISGDRRAFF
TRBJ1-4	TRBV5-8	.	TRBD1	TGTGCCAGCAAGAGGACAGGGGGGAATGAAAAACTGTTTTTT	CASKRTGGNEKLFF
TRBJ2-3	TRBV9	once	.	TGTGCCAGCAGCGTAGCCGCAGGGACAGATACGCAGTATTTT	CASSVAAGTDTQYF
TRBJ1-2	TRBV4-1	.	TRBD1	TGCGCCAGCAGCCAAGATCGGTGGACAGGGAAGCATGGCTACACCTTC	CASSQDRWTGKHGYTF
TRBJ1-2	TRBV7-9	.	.	TGTGCCACAGACAGCTACTATGGCTACACCTTC	CATDSYYGYTF
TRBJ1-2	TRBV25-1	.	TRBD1	TGTGCCAGCAGTGGAGGGACAGTATTTGGCTACACCTTC	CASSGGTVFGYTF
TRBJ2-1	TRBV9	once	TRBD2	TGTGCCAGCAGTAAAAAGGGGTTGGGACTAGCGGACTACAATGAGCAGTTCTTC	CASSKKGLGLADYNEQFF
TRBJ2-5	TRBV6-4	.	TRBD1	TGTGCCAGCGACGACACGTCATTGCCGGGACAGGGGAGGGAGACCCAGTACTTC	CASDDTSLPGQGRETQYF
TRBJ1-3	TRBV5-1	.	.	TGCGCCAGCAGCCAGGGCGATCACTCTGGAAACACCATATATTTT	CASSQGDHSGNTIYF
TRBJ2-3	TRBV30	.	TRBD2	TGTGCCTGGAGTGTAAGAGCGGGATTGGAAAATACGCAGTATTTT	CAWSVRAGLENTQYF
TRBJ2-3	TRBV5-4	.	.	TGTGCCAGCAGCTTAGTTAGCACAGATACGCAGTATTTT	CASSLVSTDTQYF
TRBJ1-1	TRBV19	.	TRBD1	TGTGCCAGTAGTATTGGGACAGGGGTTACTGAAGCTTTCTTT	CASSIGTGVTEAFF
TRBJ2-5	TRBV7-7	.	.	TGTGCTAGCAGCTTAGGAGGGGGGAAGGGAGAGACCCAGTACTTC	CASSLGGGKGETQYF
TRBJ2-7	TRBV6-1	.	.	TGTGCCAGCAGTGTCGGCACCGGGGCCCTATTGGACGAGCAGTACTTC	CASSVGTGALLDEQYF
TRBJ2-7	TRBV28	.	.	TGTGCCAGCAGTTTTGCGGCGGCTGAAGGGGACGAGCAGTACTTC	CASSFAAAEGDEQYF
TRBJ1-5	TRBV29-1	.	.	TGCAGCGTCGACGCAGGGGATCAGCCCCAGCATTTT	CSVDAGDQPQHF
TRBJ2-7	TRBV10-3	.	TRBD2	TGTGCCATCAGTGTGTGGCGGGAGGTCTCCGAGCAGTACTTC	CAISVWREVSEQYF
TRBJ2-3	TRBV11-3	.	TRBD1	TGTGCCAGCAGCTCGGACAGGGCAGATACGCAGTATTTT	CASSSDRADTQYF
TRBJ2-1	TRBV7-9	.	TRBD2	TGTGCCAGCAGCTTAGCGGTTTTACTAGCGGGAGTGAGCAATGAGCAGTTCTTC	CASSLAVLLAGVSNEQFF
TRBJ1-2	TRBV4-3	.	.	TGCGCCAGCAGCCAAGATCTCCTTTATGGCTACACCTTC	CASSQDLLYGYTF
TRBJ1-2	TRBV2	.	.	TGTGCCAGCAGTGAACAGGGGCGAGGAGGCTACACCTTC	CASSEQGRGGYTF